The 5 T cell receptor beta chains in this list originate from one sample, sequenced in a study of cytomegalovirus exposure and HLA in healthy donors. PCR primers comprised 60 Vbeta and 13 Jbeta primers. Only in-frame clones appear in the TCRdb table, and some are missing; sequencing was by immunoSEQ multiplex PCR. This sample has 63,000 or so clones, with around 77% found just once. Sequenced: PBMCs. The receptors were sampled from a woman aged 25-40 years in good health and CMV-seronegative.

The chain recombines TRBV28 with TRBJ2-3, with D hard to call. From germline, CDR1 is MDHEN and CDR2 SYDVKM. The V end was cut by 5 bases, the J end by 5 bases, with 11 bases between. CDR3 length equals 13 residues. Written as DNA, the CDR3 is TGTGCCAGCAGTCCCACAGCTTTAGATACGCAGTATTTT. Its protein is CASSPTALDTQYF.

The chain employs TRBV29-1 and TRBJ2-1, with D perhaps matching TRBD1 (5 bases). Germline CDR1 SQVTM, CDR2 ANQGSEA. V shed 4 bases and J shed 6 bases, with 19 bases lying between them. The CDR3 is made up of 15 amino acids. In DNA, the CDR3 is TGCAGCGTTGCCCTCAGGGCCTCCGTCCTCAATGAGCAGTTCTTC. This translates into CSVALRASVLNEQFF.

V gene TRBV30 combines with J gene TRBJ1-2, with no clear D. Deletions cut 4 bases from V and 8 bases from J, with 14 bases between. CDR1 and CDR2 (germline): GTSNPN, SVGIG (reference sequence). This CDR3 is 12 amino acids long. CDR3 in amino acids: CAWKVQNWGYTF. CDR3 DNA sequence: TGTGCCTGGAAAGTGCAAAACTGGGGCTACACCTTC.

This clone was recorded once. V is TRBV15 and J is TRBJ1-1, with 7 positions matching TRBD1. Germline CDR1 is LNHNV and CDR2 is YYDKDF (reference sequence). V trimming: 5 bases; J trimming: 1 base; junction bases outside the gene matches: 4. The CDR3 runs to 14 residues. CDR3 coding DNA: TGTGCCACCAGCGGAGGGACAGCGAACACTGAAGCTTTCTTT. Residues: CATSGGTANTEAFF.

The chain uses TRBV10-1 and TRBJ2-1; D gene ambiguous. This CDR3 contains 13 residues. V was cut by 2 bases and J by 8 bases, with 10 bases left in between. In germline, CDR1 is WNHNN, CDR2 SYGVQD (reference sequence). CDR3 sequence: CASSEAGFDEQFF. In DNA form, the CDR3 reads TGCGCCAGCAGTGAGGCCGGGTTCGATGAGCAGTTCTTC.